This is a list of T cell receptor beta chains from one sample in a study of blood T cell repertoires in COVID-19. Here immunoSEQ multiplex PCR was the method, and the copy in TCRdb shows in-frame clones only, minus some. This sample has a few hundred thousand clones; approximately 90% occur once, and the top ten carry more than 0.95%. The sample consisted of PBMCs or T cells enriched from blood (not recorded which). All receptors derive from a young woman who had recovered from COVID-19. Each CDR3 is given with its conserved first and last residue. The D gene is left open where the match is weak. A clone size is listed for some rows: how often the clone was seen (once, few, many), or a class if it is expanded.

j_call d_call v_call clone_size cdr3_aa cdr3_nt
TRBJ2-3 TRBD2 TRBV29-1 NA CSVRARLAARASTDTQYF TGCAGCGTCCGAGCACGGCTAGCGGCCCGCGCTAGCACAGATACGCAGTATTTT
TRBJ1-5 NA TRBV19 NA CASRDLSDYSNQPQHF TGTGCCAGTAGAGACCTAAGCGACTATAGCAATCAGCCCCAGCATTTT
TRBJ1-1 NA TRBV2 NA CASSPDQGLRNPGAFF TGTGCCAGCTCACCGGACCAGGGGCTCCGAAACCCCGGAGCTTTCTTT
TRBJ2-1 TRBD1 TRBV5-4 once CASSSGTGAYNEQFF TGTGCCAGCAGCTCCGGGACAGGAGCTTACAATGAGCAGTTCTTC
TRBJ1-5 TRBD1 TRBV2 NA CASTGGVHQPQHF TGTGCCAGTACAGGGGGAGTCCATCAGCCCCAGCATTTT
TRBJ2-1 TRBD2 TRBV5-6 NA CASSARLASGHNEQFF TGTGCCAGCAGCGCCCGGTTGGCTAGCGGGCACAATGAGCAGTTCTTC
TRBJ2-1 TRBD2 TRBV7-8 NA CASSSQRGGSYNEQFF TGTGCCAGCAGCTCTCAGCGGGGGGGCTCCTACAATGAGCAGTTCTTC
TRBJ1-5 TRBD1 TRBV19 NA CASSPLDRESEAQHF TGTGCCAGTAGTCCCCTCGACAGGGAGTCTGAGGCCCAGCATTTT
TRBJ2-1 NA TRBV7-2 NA CASSLYRDNEQFF TGTGCCAGCAGCTTGTACAGGGACAATGAGCAGTTCTTC
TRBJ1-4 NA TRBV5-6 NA CASGARTGTTNEKLFF TGTGCCAGCGGCGCCCGTACAGGTACAACTAATGAAAAACTGTTTTTT
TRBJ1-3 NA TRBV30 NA CAWSQGSGNTIYF TGTGCCTGGAGCCAGGGTTCTGGAAACACCATATATTTT
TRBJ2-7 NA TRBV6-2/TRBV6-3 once CASSSGINEQYF TGTGCCAGCAGTTCGGGGATCAACGAGCAGTACTTC
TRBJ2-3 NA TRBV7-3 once CASSTTGDHTDTQYF TGTGCCAGCAGCACAACGGGGGACCACACAGATACGCAGTATTTT
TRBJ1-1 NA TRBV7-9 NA CASSLSRAEAFF TGTGCCAGCAGCTTATCCCGGGCTGAAGCTTTCTTT
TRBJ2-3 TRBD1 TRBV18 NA CASSPGTGADTQYF TGTGCCAGCTCACCAGGGACAGGTGCAGATACGCAGTATTTT
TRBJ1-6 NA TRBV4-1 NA CASSQDLAGPLNSPLHF TGCGCCAGCAGCCAAGATTTGGCAGGGCCCTTAAATTCACCCCTCCACTTT
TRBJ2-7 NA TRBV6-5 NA CASRQVSYEQYF TGTGCCAGCAGACAGGTTTCCTACGAGCAGTACTTC
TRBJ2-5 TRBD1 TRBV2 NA CASGRDRDETQYF TGTGCCAGCGGACGGGACAGGGATGAGACCCAGTACTTC
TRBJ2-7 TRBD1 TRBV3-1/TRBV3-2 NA CASSQAGQGVYEQYF TGTGCCAGCAGCCAAGCGGGACAGGGGGTCTACGAGCAGTACTTC
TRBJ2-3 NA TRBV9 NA CASSVDPGTSTDTQYF TGTGCCAGCAGCGTAGACCCGGGGACTAGCACAGATACGCAGTATTTT
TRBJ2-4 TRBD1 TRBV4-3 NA CASSQGTGGVAKNIQYF TGCGCCAGCAGCCAAGGCACAGGGGGAGTCGCCAAAAACATTCAGTACTTC
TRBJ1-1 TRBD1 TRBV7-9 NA CASSLSGGGTEAFF TGTGCCAGCAGCTTGTCAGGGGGCGGCACTGAAGCTTTCTTT
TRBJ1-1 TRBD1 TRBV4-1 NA CASSQGGQGGGGTEAFF TGCGCCAGCAGCCAAGGGGGACAGGGGGGAGGGGGTACTGAAGCTTTCTTT
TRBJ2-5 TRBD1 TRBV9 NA CASSPRQGRETQYF TGTGCCAGCAGCCCGCGACAGGGGCGAGAGACCCAGTACTTC
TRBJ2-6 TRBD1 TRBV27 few CASSGDRGTVAGANVLTF TGTGCCAGCAGTGGGGACAGGGGGACAGTGGCTGGGGCCAACGTCCTGACTTTC
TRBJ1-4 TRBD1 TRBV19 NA CASSIGGTGYEKLFF TGTGCCAGTAGTATAGGTGGGACAGGGTACGAAAAACTGTTTTTT
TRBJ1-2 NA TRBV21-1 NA CASSLDWISNYGYTF TGTGCCAGCAGCCTTGACTGGATATCGAACTATGGCTACACCTTC
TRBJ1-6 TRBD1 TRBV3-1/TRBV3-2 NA CASSYEGARNSPLHF TGTGCCAGCAGCTACGAGGGGGCGCGTAATTCACCCCTCCACTTT
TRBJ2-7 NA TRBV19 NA CASSKPGLSYEQYF TGTGCCAGTAGTAAACCGGGACTTTCCTACGAGCAGTACTTC
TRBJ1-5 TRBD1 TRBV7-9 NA CASSRGTAYSNQPQHF TGTGCCAGCAGCAGAGGGACAGCCTATAGCAATCAGCCCCAGCATTTT
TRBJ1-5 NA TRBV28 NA CASSPRGVGFQPQHF TGTGCCAGCAGTCCCCGCGGGGTAGGGTTTCAGCCCCAGCATTTT
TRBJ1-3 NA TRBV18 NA CASSQGARNPSLGNTIYF TGTGCCAGCTCACAAGGGGCGCGAAACCCGAGCCTCGGAAACACCATATATTTT
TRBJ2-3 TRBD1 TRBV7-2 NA CASSLGPGQSSTDTQYF TGTGCCAGCAGCTTGGGGCCGGGACAGTCTAGCACAGATACGCAGTATTTT
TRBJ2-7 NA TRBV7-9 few CASSNSGWTPEQYF TGTGCCAGCAGCAACAGCGGGTGGACTCCCGAGCAGTACTTC
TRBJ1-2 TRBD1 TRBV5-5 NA CASSADATGVLFGYTF TGTGCCAGCAGCGCAGACGCAACAGGGGTCTTATTTGGTTACACCTTC
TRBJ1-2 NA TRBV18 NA CASSPKEGGYTF TGTGCCAGCTCACCAAAAGAGGGTGGCTACACCTTC
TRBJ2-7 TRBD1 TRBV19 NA CASSRDRGHEQYF TGTGCCAGTAGTCGGGACAGGGGTCACGAGCAGTACTTC
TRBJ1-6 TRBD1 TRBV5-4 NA CASRGTGDSPLHF TGTGCCAGCAGAGGGACAGGCGATTCACCCCTCCACTTT
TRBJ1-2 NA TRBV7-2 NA CASSSSEYYGYTF TGTGCCAGCAGCTCGAGCGAGTACTATGGCTACACCTTC
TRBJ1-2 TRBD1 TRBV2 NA CASSRDRGEGGYTF TGTGCCAGCAGCCGGGACAGGGGTGAAGGTGGCTACACCTTC
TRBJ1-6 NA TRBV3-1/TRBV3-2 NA CASSQGGGGSPLHF TGTGCCAGCAGCCAGGGGGGTGGTGGGTCACCCCTCCACTTT
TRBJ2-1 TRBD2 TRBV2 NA CASSEGTSGGAEQFF TGTGCCAGCAGTGAGGGGACTAGCGGGGGGGCTGAGCAGTTCTTC
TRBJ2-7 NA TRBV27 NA CASSPISRHRRSSYEQYF TGTGCCAGCAGTCCGATTTCTCGGCACCGAAGGAGCTCCTACGAGCAGTACTTC
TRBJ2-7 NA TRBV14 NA CASSQGDSYEQYF TGTGCCAGCAGCCAAGGTGACAGTTACGAGCAGTACTTC
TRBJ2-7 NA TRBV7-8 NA CASSLDPSGEQYF TGTGCCAGCAGCCTGGACCCCTCGGGGGAGCAGTACTTC
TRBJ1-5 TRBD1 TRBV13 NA CASSETRGRSNQPQHF TGTGCCAGCAGCGAGACCAGGGGGCGAAGCAATCAGCCCCAGCATTTT
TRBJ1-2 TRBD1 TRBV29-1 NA CSVARTGATFGGYTF TGCAGCGTTGCGAGGACAGGGGCCACCTTTGGCGGCTACACCTTC
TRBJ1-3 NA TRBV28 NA CASSLGGANGNTIYF TGTGCCAGCAGTTTGGGGGGGGCGAATGGAAACACCATATATTTT
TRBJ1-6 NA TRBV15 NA CATSRSPDQGGNSPLHF TGTGCCACCAGCAGATCCCCGGACCAGGGAGGGAATTCACCCCTCCACTTT
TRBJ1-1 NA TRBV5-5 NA CASSLATTRGTEAFF TGTGCCAGCAGCTTGGCCACTACACGTGGGACTGAAGCTTTCTTT